This T cell receptor (beta chain) was identified in a study of CD8+CD57+ T cells in acquired aplastic anemia. Study details: Isolated CD4+ and CD8+ cells, once sorted, yielded DNA averaging around 3.1 ug. Study observations and caveats: CD8+ Simpson's diversity did not differ significantly between patients and controls. The study identified twenty-nine CD8+ CDR3 sequences shared by patients and controls.

Trimming stripped 3 bases from V and 0 bases from J, with 9 bases between. The CDR3 extends over 15 amino acids. Germline lookup yields CDR1 KGHSH and CDR2 LQKENI. TCR beta VDJ combinations and CDR3 sequences were profiled from genomic DNA. TCRdb re-called the reads through MiXCR, storing one row per CDR3 protein. The sample has approximately 160,000 distinct CDR3 sequences, around 40% seen once. As for this clonotype: Its antigen is unknown.

The V call is TRBV18, the J call TRBJ1-3; no reliable D call. This TCR was sampled from a human donor in good health. Sequenced material: sorted CD4+, CD8+, or CD8+CD57+ T cells (not recorded which) from PBMCs. Here the CDR3 DNA reads TGTGCCAGCTCACCCGGACCGAGCTCTGGAAACACCATATATTTT. Translating gives CASSPGPSSGNTIYF.